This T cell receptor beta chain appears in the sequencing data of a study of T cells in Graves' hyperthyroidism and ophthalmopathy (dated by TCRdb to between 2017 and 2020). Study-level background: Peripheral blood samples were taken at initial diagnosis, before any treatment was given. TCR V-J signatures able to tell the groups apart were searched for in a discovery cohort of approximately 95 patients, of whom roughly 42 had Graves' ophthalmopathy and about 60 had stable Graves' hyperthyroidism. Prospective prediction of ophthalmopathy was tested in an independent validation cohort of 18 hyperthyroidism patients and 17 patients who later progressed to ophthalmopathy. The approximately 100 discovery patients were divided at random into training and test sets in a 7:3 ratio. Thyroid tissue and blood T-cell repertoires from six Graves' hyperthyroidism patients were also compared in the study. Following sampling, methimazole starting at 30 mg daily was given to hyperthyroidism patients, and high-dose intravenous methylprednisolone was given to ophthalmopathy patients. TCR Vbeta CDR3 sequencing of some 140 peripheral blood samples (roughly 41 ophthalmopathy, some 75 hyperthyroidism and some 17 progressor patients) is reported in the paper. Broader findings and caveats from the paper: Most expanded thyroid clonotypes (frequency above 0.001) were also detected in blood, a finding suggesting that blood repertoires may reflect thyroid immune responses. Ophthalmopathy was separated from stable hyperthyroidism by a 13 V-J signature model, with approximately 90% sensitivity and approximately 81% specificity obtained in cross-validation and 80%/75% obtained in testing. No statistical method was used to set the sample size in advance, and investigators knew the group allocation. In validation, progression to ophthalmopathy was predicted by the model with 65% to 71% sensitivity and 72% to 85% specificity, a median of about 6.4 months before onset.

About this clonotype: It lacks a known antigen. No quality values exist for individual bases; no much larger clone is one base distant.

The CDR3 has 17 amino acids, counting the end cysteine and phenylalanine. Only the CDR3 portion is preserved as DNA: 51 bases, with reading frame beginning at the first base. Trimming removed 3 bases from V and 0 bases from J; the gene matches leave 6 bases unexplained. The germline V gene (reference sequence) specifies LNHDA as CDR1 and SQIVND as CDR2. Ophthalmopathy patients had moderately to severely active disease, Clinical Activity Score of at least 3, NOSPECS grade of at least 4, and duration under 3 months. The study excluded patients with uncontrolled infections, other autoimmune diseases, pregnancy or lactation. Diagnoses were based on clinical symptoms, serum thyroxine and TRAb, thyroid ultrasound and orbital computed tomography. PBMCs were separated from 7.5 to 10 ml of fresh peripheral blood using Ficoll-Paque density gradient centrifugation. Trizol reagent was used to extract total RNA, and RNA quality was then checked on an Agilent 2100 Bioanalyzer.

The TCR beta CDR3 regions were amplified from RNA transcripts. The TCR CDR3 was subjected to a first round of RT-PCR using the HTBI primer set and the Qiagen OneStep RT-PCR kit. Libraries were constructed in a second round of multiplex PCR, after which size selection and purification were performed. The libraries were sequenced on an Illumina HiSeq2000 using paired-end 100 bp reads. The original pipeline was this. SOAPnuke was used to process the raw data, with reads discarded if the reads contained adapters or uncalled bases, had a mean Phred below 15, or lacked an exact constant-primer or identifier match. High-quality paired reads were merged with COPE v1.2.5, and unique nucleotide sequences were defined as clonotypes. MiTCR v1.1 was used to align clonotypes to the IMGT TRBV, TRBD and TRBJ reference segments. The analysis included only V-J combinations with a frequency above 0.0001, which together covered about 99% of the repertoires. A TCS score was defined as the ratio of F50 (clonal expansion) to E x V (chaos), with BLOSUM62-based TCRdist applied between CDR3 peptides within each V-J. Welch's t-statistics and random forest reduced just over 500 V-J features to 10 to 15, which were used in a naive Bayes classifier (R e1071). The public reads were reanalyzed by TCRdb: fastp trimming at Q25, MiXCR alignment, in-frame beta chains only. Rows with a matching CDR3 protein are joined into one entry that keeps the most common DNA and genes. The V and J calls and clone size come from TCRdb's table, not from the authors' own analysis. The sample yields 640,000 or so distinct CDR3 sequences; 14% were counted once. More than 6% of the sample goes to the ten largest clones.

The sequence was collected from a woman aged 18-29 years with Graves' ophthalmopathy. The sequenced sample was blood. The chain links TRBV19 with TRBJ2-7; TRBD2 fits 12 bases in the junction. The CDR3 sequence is CASSMSWTSGNSYEQYF. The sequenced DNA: TGTGCCAGTAGTATGTCCTGGACTAGCGGGAACTCCTACGAGCAGTACTTC.